The following is a T cell receptor (beta chain) sequence with its context. These data are taken from a study of blood T cell repertoires in COVID-19. V gave up 2 bases and J gave up 1 base, with 11 bases separating them. The CDR3 totals 15 residues. Germline CDR1 MNHEY, CDR2 SMNVEV (reference sequence). TCRdb keeps only in-frame clones here, not all; method: immunoSEQ multiplex PCR. The table lists about 210,000 clones, about four fifths of them singletons, with roughly 2.7% in the top ten. The chain links TRBV27 to TRBJ1-1, with D perhaps matching TRBD1 (5 bases). The sample was peripheral blood. This TCR came from a woman aged 40 to 55 with active or convalescent COVID-19. CDR3 sequence reads: CASSLRGSQNTEAFF. The CDR3 nucleotides read TGTGCCAGCAGTTTAAGGGGCAGCCAGAACACTGAAGCTTTCTTT.